This TCR beta chain was captured by sequencing in a study of control samples from healthy donors and cancer patients. Libraries were prepared by immunoSEQ multiplex PCR; TCRdb keeps only in-frame clonotypes and omits some of them. The table lists about 61,000 clones, 90% of them singletons, with around 5.9% in the top ten. CDR3 length equals 12 residues. Trimming stripped 7 bases from V and 5 bases from J, with 11 bases between. The source of this sequence is a man aged 55 to 69 with colorectal cancer. Sequenced material: PBMCs. This chain links TRBV12-3 or TRBV12-4 with TRBJ1-2; D may be TRBD1 (6 bases). In DNA form, the CDR3 reads TGTGCCAGCACCCAAGGGGGGTATGGCTACACCTTC. Translation gives CASTQGGYGYTF.